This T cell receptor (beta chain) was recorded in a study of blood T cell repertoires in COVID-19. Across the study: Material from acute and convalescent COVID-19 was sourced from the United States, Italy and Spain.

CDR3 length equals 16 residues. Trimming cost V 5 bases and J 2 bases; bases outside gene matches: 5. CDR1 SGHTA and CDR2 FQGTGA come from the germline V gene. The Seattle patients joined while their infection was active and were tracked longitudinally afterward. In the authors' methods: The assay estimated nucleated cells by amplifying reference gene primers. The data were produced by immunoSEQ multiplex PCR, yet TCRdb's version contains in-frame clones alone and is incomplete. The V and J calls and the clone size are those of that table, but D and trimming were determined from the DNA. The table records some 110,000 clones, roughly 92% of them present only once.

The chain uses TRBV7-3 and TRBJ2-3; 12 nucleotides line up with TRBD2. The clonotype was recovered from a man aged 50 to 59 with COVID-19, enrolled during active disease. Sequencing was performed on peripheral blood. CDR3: CASSDGLAGTTDTQYF. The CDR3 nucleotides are TGTGCCAGCAGCGACGGACTAGCGGGGACCACAGATACGCAGTATTTT.